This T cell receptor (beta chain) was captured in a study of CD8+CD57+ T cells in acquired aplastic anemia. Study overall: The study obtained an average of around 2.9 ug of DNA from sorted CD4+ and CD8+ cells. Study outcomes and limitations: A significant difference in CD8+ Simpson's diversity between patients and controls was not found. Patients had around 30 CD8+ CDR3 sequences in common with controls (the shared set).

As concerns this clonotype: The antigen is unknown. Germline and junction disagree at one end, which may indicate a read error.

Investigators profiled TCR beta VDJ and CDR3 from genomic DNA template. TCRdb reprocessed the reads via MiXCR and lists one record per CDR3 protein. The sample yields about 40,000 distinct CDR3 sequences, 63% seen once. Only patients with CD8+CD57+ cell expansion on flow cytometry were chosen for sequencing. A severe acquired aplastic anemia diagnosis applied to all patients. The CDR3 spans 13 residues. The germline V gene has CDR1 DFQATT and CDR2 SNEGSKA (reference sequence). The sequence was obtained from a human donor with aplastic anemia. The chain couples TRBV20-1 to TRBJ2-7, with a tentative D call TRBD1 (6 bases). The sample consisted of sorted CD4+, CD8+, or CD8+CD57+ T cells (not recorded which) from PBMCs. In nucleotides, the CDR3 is TGCAGTGCGAGAGGGGTACGAGGGGGCGAGCAGTACTTC. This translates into CSARGVRGGEQYF.